One sample yielded the 22 T cell receptor beta chains listed below, sequenced in a study of blood T cell repertoires in COVID-19. Here immunoSEQ multiplex PCR was the method, and the copy in TCRdb shows in-frame clones only, minus some. The repertoire holds 250,000 to 350,000 clones, approximately 90% seen once, with about 8.9% in the top ten. Sequenced: PBMCs or T cells enriched from blood (not recorded which). These receptors were collected from a woman aged 18-35 years who had recovered from COVID-19.

The chain couples TRBV7-9 to TRBJ1-1; TRBD1 matches 8 bases. The germline V gene encodes CDR1 SEHNR and CDR2 FQNEAQ (reference sequence). This CDR3 has 12 amino acids. J lost 4 bases, V lost 6 bases, and 1 base had no gene match. CDR3 region: CASSQGATEAFF. In DNA, the CDR3 is TGTGCCAGCAGTCAGGGGGCCACTGAAGCTTTCTTT.

The chain is built from TRBV28 and TRBJ1-3; TRBD1 might be the D (6 bases). V lost 6 bases to trimming and J lost 0 bases, with 18 bases between them. This CDR3 is 17 amino acids long. Germline V CDR1 and CDR2: MDHEN, SYDVKM. This CDR3 is CASSPGGSAYSGNTIYF. The CDR3, as DNA: TGTGCCAGCAGCCCTGGGGGCAGCGCCTACTCTGGAAACACCATATATTTT.

Notes on this clone: An end of the junction does not agree with germline; a read error may underlie this. The J gene is TRBJ1-2, the V gene TRBV9; TRBD1 is a possible D gene (6 bases). The germline CDR1 and CDR2 sequences are SGDLS and YYNGEE. The CDR3 runs 13 residues. The CDR3 loop is CASSPSSGVPNSF. As DNA, the CDR3 is TGTGCCAGCAGCCCGTCCTCAGGGGTTCCTAATTCTTTC. Together with reference TRBV9 and TRBJ1-2, the CDR3 gives the full variable domain: DSGVTQTPKHLITATGQRVTLRCSPRSGDLSVYWYQQSLDQGLQFLIQYYNGEERAKGNILERFSAQQFPDLHSELNLSSLELGDSALYFCASSPSSGVPNSFGSGTRLTVV.

J is TRBJ2-6 and V is TRBV5-1; D is unclear. Looked up from germline, CDR1 is SGHRS and CDR2 is YFSETQ. This CDR3 is 14 amino acids long. Trimming stripped 4 bases from V and 0 bases from J, with 5 bases between. The CDR3: CASSAVSGANVLTF. As DNA, the CDR3 is TGCGCCAGCAGCGCAGTCTCTGGGGCCAACGTCCTGACTTTC.

J is TRBJ1-3 and V is TRBV5-1; no firm D call. CDR1 is SGHRS and CDR2 is YFSETQ in the germline V gene. V gave up 1 base and J gave up 4 bases, with 12 bases separating them. This CDR3 is 15 amino acids long. The CDR3 DNA reads TGCGCCAGCAGCTTGTCGGTCTTATCGGGAAACACCATATATTTT. Translating it yields CASSLSVLSGNTIYF.

V and J are TRBV7-9 and TRBJ1-2, with D uncertain. V lost 5 bases and J 7 bases, leaving 14 bases between the germline ends. The CDR3 runs to 13 residues. Germline CDR1 is SEHNR and CDR2 is FQNEAQ (reference sequence). The CDR3 sequence is CASSAIFDSGYTF. The CDR3 DNA reads as TGTGCCAGCAGCGCTATTTTCGACTCTGGCTACACCTTC.

V gene TRBV18 combines with J gene TRBJ2-1, with 12 bases matching TRBD2. CDR1 is KGHSH, CDR2 LQKENI, per germline. V was clipped by 3 bases and J by 1 base; unmatched bases: 7. The CDR3 sequence is 18 residues long. As DNA, the CDR3 is TGTGCCAGCTCACCCGGGACTAGCGGGCTTGGGTCCTACAATGAGCAGTTCTTC. It yields the protein CASSPGTSGLGSYNEQFF.

V is TRBV19 and J is TRBJ2-1; D call uncertain. Germline V gene sequence: CDR1 LNHDA, CDR2 SQIVND (reference sequence). CDR3 length equals 12 residues. The V end was cut by 6 bases, the J end by 8 bases, with 11 bases between. This CDR3 reads CASRSGLDEQFF. In DNA form, the CDR3 reads TGTGCCAGTAGGTCAGGTTTGGATGAGCAGTTCTTC.

V usage is TRBV20-1 and J usage is TRBJ2-7; TRBD1 is a possible D gene (6 bases). The germline V and J ends were trimmed by 3 bases and 2 bases, with 26 bases remaining between them. This CDR3 comprises 18 residues. Looked up from germline, CDR1 is DFQATT and CDR2 is SNEGSKA (reference sequence). The CDR3 spells CSASGDIARESSPYEQYF. CDR3 coding DNA: TGCAGTGCTAGTGGGGACATAGCGAGGGAGTCGTCTCCCTACGAGCAGTACTTC.

CDR3 sequence (DNA): TGTGCCAGCAGTTTAATGACAGCGCACACCGGGGAGCTGTTTTTT. Translation gives CASSLMTAHTGELFF. The chain has TRBV6-5 and TRBJ2-2, with a weak D call TRBD1 (5 bases). The CDR3 covers 15 residues. V shed 4 bases and J shed 3 bases, with 12 bases lying between them. CDR1 is MNHEY and CDR2 is SVGAGI in the germline V gene.

This chain links TRBV7-3 with TRBJ2-5; tentatively, D is TRBD2 (5 bases). Trimming stripped 4 bases from V and 5 bases from J, with 14 bases between. Germline CDR1 reads SGHTA; CDR2 reads FQGTGA. There are 14 residues in the CDR3. The chain's CDR3 is CASSSLGSGETQYF. The CDR3 DNA follows: TGTGCCAGCAGCTCTCTTGGGAGTGGGGAGACCCAGTACTTC.

The chain combines TRBV7-9 with TRBJ2-1, with TRBD2 matching over 12 bases. This CDR3 has 15 amino acids. In germline, CDR1 is SEHNR, CDR2 FQNEAQ (reference sequence). J was trimmed by 7 bases and V by 3 bases; bases with no gene match: 4. CDR3 residues: CASSLPGLAGNEQFF. The CDR3, as DNA: TGTGCCAGCAGCTTGCCGGGACTAGCGGGTAATGAGCAGTTCTTC.

The chain carries TRBV5-1 and TRBJ2-3; D is perhaps TRBD2 (6 bases). The V gene lost 3 bases and the J gene lost 10 bases, with 15 bases spanning the gap. The CDR3 sequence is 13 residues long. Per the germline V gene, CDR1 is SGHRS and CDR2 is YFSETQ. The CDR3 DNA reads as TGCGCCAGCAGCTCGGAGACAGCGGGTTCGCAGTATTTT. This gives the protein CASSSETAGSQYF. The full variable domain, with the rest looked up from reference TRBV5-1 and TRBJ2-3, is KAGVTQTPRYLIKTRGQQVTLSCSPISGHRSVSWYQQTPGQGLQFLFEYFSETQRNKGNFPGRFSGRQFSNSRSEMNVSTLELGDSALYLCASSSETAGSQYFGPGTRLTVL.

The V call is TRBV9, the J call TRBJ1-4; D might be TRBD1 (6 bases). This CDR3 is built from 14 residues. V shed 4 bases and J shed 4 bases, with 11 bases lying between them. CDR1 and CDR2 from the germline V gene are SGDLS and YYNGEE. CDR3 protein: CASSPRGDNEKLFF. CDR3 bases: TGTGCCAGCAGCCCCAGGGGAGATAATGAAAAACTGTTTTTT. Drawing the rest from reference TRBV9 and TRBJ1-4, the complete variable domain is DSGVTQTPKHLITATGQRVTLRCSPRSGDLSVYWYQQSLDQGLQFLIQYYNGEERAKGNILERFSAQQFPDLHSELNLSSLELGDSALYFCASSPRGDNEKLFFGSGTQLSVL.

The CDR3 loop reads CASRHLFAGGETQYF. The DNA of the CDR3 is TGTGCCAGCAGACACCTATTTGCGGGGGGAGAGACCCAGTACTTC. The rearrangement links TRBV6-5 to TRBJ2-5; 8 nucleotides match TRBD2. CDR1 is MNHEY and CDR2 is SVGAGI in the germline V gene. J lost 4 bases, V lost 6 bases, and 10 bases had no gene match. The CDR3 covers 15 residues.

The chain couples TRBV14 to TRBJ2-1, with 8 bases identical to TRBD2. The CDR3 is 16 amino acids. Trimming removed 0 bases from V and 8 bases from J; junction bases left unmatched: 9. The germline V gene encodes CDR1 SGHDN and CDR2 FVKESK. CDR3 coding DNA: TGTGCCAGCAGCCAAGATCGGCTAGCGGGCCCCTATGAGCAGTTCTTC. This codes for CASSQDRLAGPYEQFF. Looking up the rest from reference TRBV14 and TRBJ2-1 gives the full variable domain: EAGVTQFPSHSVIEKGQTVTLRCDPISGHDNLYWYRRVMGKEIKFLLHFVKESKQDESGMPNNRFLAERTGGTYSTLKVQPAELEDSGVYFCASSQDRLAGPYEQFFGPGTRLTVL.

The chain has TRBV10-3 and TRBJ2-7, with D possibly being TRBD1 (6 bases). This CDR3 has 14 amino acids. Trimming removed 10 bases from V and 4 bases from J, with 20 bases in between. Per germline, CDR1 ENHRY and CDR2 SYGVKD. CDR3 protein: CATRADRFPYEQYF. The CDR3 nucleotides are TGTGCCACCAGGGCCGACAGGTTTCCATACGAGCAGTACTTC.

This clone was counted only a few times. CDR3 coding DNA: TGTGCCAGTAGTGATCCCAGGGGGCGGTTGGGCAATCAGCCCCAGCATTTT. Translated: CASSDPRGRLGNQPQHF. The chain carries TRBV19 and TRBJ1-5, with 8 nucleotides matching TRBD1. Germline CDR1 and CDR2: LNHDA and SQIVND (reference sequence). This CDR3 comprises 17 residues. The V and J ends lost 5 bases and 2 bases, in that order; junction bases with no gene match: 11.

The rearrangement uses TRBV11-2 and TRBJ1-4; TRBD1 agrees at 9 bases. The V and J ends lost 4 bases and 2 bases, in that order; junction bases with no gene match: 5. The CDR3 has 16 residues. Looked up from germline, CDR1 is SGHAT and CDR2 is FQNNGV. For the CDR3, the DNA is TGTGCCAGCAGCTCCCGGGACAGGGAGACTAATGAAAAACTGTTTTTT. This translates into CASSSRDRETNEKLFF. Supplemented by reference TRBV11-2 and TRBJ1-4, the full variable domain reads EAGVAQSPRYKIIEKRQSVAFWCNPISGHATLYWYQQILGQGPKLLIQFQNNGVVDDSQLPKDRFSAERLKGVDSTLKIQPAKLEDSAVYLCASSSRDRETNEKLFFGSGTQLSVL.

J is TRBJ2-5 and V is TRBV7-3; 7 bases are a match to TRBD2. The J segment lost 4 bases and the V segment lost 5 bases, leaving 7 bases of the junction unmatched. Germline CDR1 SGHTA, CDR2 FQGTGA. The CDR3 contains 14 residues. Here the CDR3 reads CASSPVAGTETQYF. The CDR3 coding sequence is TGTGCCAGCAGCCCTGTAGCGGGTACAGAGACCCAGTACTTC.

The genes are TRBV9 and TRBJ2-5; the D is unclear. The CDR3 is 16 amino acids. Per the germline V gene, CDR1 is SGDLS and CDR2 is YYNGEE. V lost 0 bases and J lost 0, with 12 bases in between. The DNA of the CDR3 is TGTGCCAGCAGCGTAGGGCATAGCTCTTACCAAGAGACCCAGTACTTC. Translation gives CASSVGHSSYQETQYF.

V usage is TRBV3-1 (or the pseudogene TRBV3-2) and J usage is TRBJ2-3, with TRBD2 matching over 10 bases. The CDR3 sequence is 18 residues long. V lost 4 bases, J lost 1 base, and 11 bases stayed unmatched. From germline, CDR1 is LGHDT and CDR2 YNNKEL (reference sequence). The CDR3 is CASSLASGSQRGTDTQYF. Written as DNA, the CDR3 is TGTGCCAGCAGCCTGGCTAGCGGGAGCCAGAGGGGCACAGATACGCAGTATTTT.